The 26 T cell receptor beta chains in this list originate from one sample, sequenced in a study of cytomegalovirus exposure and HLA in healthy donors (dated by TCRdb to about 2017). Libraries were prepared through the immunoSEQ multiplex PCR assay. The multiplex PCR relied on a mix of 60 forward primers for TCR Vbeta segments and 13 reverse primers for TCR Jbeta segments. As stored in TCRdb, this immuneACCESS dataset retains in-frame rearrangements with V and J assigned. A fraction of the clones does not appear; measured against another copy, unresolved V genes explain less than half of the discrepancy, and the remainder lacks a known reason. The table held for this sample gives around 140,000 clones. The ten largest clones take up about 1.8% of the sample. Sequenced: PBMCs. These receptors came from a man younger than 30 in good health and CMV-seronegative.

This chain joins TRBV5-1 and TRBJ2-7; 12 positions agree with TRBD2. V dropped 2 bases and J dropped 0; count of bases not matched to a gene: 9. The CDR3 length is 18 residues. Germline loops: CDR1 SGHRS, CDR2 YFSETQ. CDR3 coding DNA: TGCGCCAGCAGCTTACGTCTTACTAGCGGGAGGAGCTCCTACGAGCAGTACTTC. It encodes CASSLRLTSGRSSYEQYF.

The chain combines TRBV7-2 with TRBJ2-2; TRBD2 matches 7 bases. The germline gives CDR1 SGHTA, CDR2 FQGNSA. The CDR3 extends over 14 amino acids. Losses at the gene ends were 6 bases for V and 0 bases for J; bases not matched to a gene: 1. The CDR3 region is CASRTSPNTGELFF. CDR3 nucleotide sequence: TGTGCCAGCAGGACTAGCCCGAACACCGGGGAGCTGTTTTTT.

The chain couples TRBV30 to TRBJ1-2; D unresolved. The CDR3 consists of 11 residues. Trimming pared 4 bases from V and 5 bases from J, leaving 8 bases between. CDR1 is GTSNPN, CDR2 SVGIG, per germline (reference sequence). In nucleotides, the CDR3 is TGTGCCTGGAATGTGGCTTATGGCTACACCTTC. Translating it yields CAWNVAYGYTF.

This rearrangement joins TRBV18 to TRBJ1-1, with D unclear. The V end was cut by 3 bases, the J end by 4 bases, with 12 bases between. There are 14 residues in the CDR3. From germline, CDR1 is KGHSH and CDR2 LQKENI. Here the CDR3 reads CASSPDGGFTEAFF. The DNA of the CDR3 is TGTGCCAGCTCACCGGACGGCGGGTTCACTGAAGCTTTCTTT.

V and J are TRBV19 and TRBJ2-5; 11 nucleotides match TRBD2. The CDR3 runs to 16 residues. Per germline, CDR1 LNHDA and CDR2 SQIVND (reference sequence). V dropped 4 bases and J dropped 2; count of bases not matched to a gene: 6. This chain's CDR3 is CASSNSGTSGQETQYF. CDR3 nucleotide sequence: TGTGCCAGTAGTAACTCCGGGACTAGCGGTCAAGAGACCCAGTACTTC.

The V call is TRBV5-6, the J call TRBJ1-2; weak D call: TRBD1 (5 bases). CDR3 length: 13 residues. Germline V lookup: CDR1 SGHDT, CDR2 YYEEEE. Trimming took 2 bases from V and 5 from J, leaving 10 bases between them. The CDR3 here is CASSFASGYGYTF. DNA for the CDR3: TGTGCCAGCAGCTTTGCTTCAGGGTATGGCTACACCTTC.

In DNA form, the CDR3 reads TGTGCCGCCGGGACATCGGAACAAGAGACCCAGTACTTC. Translation gives CAAGTSEQETQYF. This chain joins TRBV18 and TRBJ2-5; D is perhaps TRBD1 (6 bases). Trimming shortened V by 11 bases and J by 2 bases, and 15 bases separated the two germline ends. This CDR3 is built from 13 residues. Germline V gene lookup returns CDR1 KGHSH and CDR2 LQKENI.

The V gene is TRBV5-4, the J gene TRBJ1-2; D may be TRBD1 (6 bases). The CDR3 spans 15 residues. In germline, CDR1 is SGHNT, CDR2 YYREEE (reference sequence). Between the trimmed V and J ends, which lost 4 bases and 7 bases, there was a span of 20 bases. CDR3 loop: CASSVEGPQGRGYTF. The CDR3 DNA is TGTGCCAGCAGCGTCGAGGGACCACAGGGACGTGGCTACACCTTC.

The chain couples TRBV14 to TRBJ2-2; a weak D match, TRBD1 (6 bases). This CDR3 comprises 16 residues. The germline V gene has CDR1 SGHDN and CDR2 FVKESK. V dropped 2 bases and J dropped 1 base, with 11 bases sitting between them. CDR3 sequence reads: CASSQRKGQNTGELFF. CDR3 nucleotides: TGTGCCAGCAGCCAACGAAAGGGACAGAACACCGGGGAGCTGTTTTTT.

The rearrangement uses TRBV6-6 and TRBJ1-2, with 10 bases fitting TRBD1. J lost 7 bases, V lost 0 bases, and 5 bases had no gene match. The germline gives CDR1 MNHNY, CDR2 SVGAGI (reference sequence). The CDR3 is made up of 15 amino acids. The DNA for the CDR3 is TGTGCCAGCAGTTACTCTCGGGACAGGGGTTTTGGCTACACCTTC. Its protein is CASSYSRDRGFGYTF.

The rearrangement joins TRBV18 to TRBJ2-3, with D possibly matching TRBD1 (6 bases). CDR1 is KGHSH and CDR2 is LQKENI in the germline V gene. V was pared by 3 bases and J by 2 bases, with 12 bases between. The CDR3 loop spans 15 amino acids. CDR3 residues: CASSPGQFPTDTQYF. CDR3 nucleotides: TGTGCCAGCTCACCTGGACAGTTCCCCACAGATACGCAGTATTTT.

The rearrangement joins TRBV7-2 to TRBJ1-2; D remains ambiguous. Germline lookup yields CDR1 SGHTA and CDR2 FQGNSA. The CDR3 length is 12 residues. The germline V and J ends were trimmed by 5 bases and 8 bases, with 12 bases remaining between them. CDR3 sequence (DNA): TGTGCCAGCAGCCCGAGGCGAGGGGGCTACACCTTC. This codes for CASSPRRGGYTF.

The rearrangement joins TRBV27 to TRBJ2-7; 12 nucleotides match TRBD1. The CDR3 is made up of 14 amino acids. Germline CDR1 reads MNHEY; CDR2 reads SMNVEV (reference sequence). J was trimmed by 3 bases and V by 7 bases; bases with no gene match: 4. The CDR3 reads CASKRDRGRYEQYF. CDR3 sequence (DNA): TGTGCCAGCAAAAGGGACAGGGGGCGCTACGAGCAGTACTTC.

This chain connects TRBV13 to TRBJ1-5, with D possibly matching TRBD1 (5 bases). CDR1 is PRHDT, CDR2 FYEKMQ, per germline (reference sequence). The V and J ends lost 5 bases and 7 bases respectively, with 9 bases between them. The CDR3 is made up of 12 amino acids. CDR3 loop: CASSINRQPQHF. The DNA for the CDR3 is TGTGCCAGCAGCATTAACAGGCAGCCCCAGCATTTT.

The chain combines TRBV6-5 with TRBJ2-7; possibly TRBD2 for D (5 bases). V was trimmed by 4 bases and J by 2 bases, leaving 9 bases between them. CDR1 is MNHEY, CDR2 SVGAGI, per germline. There are 13 residues in the CDR3. DNA of the CDR3: TGTGCCAGCAGTTTCCGGGAAACCTACGAGCAGTACTTC. This codes for CASSFRETYEQYF.

This chain connects TRBV29-1 to TRBJ2-3; 9 nucleotides match TRBD2. This CDR3 is built from 14 residues. Germline-derived CDR1 and CDR2 are SQVTM and ANQGSEA. V was clipped by 7 bases and J by 2 bases; unmatched bases: 7. The CDR3 coding sequence is TGCAGCGGACTTATAGCGGGAGCCACAGATACGCAGTATTTT. This codes for CSGLIAGATDTQYF.

This rearrangement joins TRBV15 to TRBJ2-7; D unclear. Germline-derived CDR1 and CDR2 are LNHNV and YYDKDF (reference sequence). The V gene lost 1 base and the J gene lost 2 bases, with 6 bases spanning the gap. The CDR3 is 13 residues long. CDR3 sequence (DNA): TGTGCCACCAGCAGAGCATCCACCTACGAGCAGTACTTC. Translating gives CATSRASTYEQYF.

The V and J genes are TRBV30 and TRBJ1-4; perhaps TRBD1 as D (6 bases). Trimming left V 7 bases short and J 8 bases short, with 20 bases between. CDR1 is GTSNPN, CDR2 SVGIG, per germline (reference sequence). CDR3 length: 14 amino acids. The CDR3 loop is CAFGPGGGGEKLFF. In nucleotides, the CDR3 is TGTGCCTTCGGTCCGGGGGGCGGAGGGGAAAAACTGTTTTTT.

The chain couples TRBV27 to TRBJ1-4; tentative D call: TRBD1 (6 bases). The ends were cut back, 2 bases at V and 2 bases at J, with 6 bases in the middle. The CDR3 length is 14 residues. Germline lookup yields CDR1 MNHEY and CDR2 SMNVEV (reference sequence). CDR3 protein: CASSLQGTNEKLFF. The CDR3 bases are TGTGCCAGCAGTTTACAGGGGACTAATGAAAAACTGTTTTTT.

The chain employs TRBV2 and TRBJ1-2, with D possibly TRBD1 on 5 matching bases. The CDR3 has 12 amino acids. Deletions cut 6 bases from V and 7 bases from J, with 12 bases between. Germline V gene data show CDR1 as SNHLY and CDR2 as FYNNEI. The CDR3: CASSRRGSGYTF. The CDR3 coding sequence is TGTGCCAGCAGCAGGCGGGGCTCTGGCTACACCTTC.

The chain has TRBV13 and TRBJ1-5, with D possibly matching TRBD1 (5 bases). The germline V gene encodes CDR1 PRHDT and CDR2 FYEKMQ (reference sequence). V lost 2 bases and J 7 bases, leaving 15 bases between the germline ends. This CDR3 is 15 amino acids long. DNA of the CDR3: TGTGCCAGCAGCTTACGGGCTCAACGGGGGCAGCCCCAGCATTTT. Protein product: CASSLRAQRGQPQHF.

CDR3 nucleotides: TGTGCCAGCTCCGGTGGGACAGGGGTAGGGCACACTGAAGCTTTCTTT. This encodes CASSGGTGVGHTEAFF. V and J are TRBV27 and TRBJ1-1; TRBD1 matches 10 bases. The ends lost 8 bases at V and 3 bases at J; junction bases unmatched: 12. CDR3 size: 16 residues. Germline values: CDR1 MNHEY, CDR2 SMNVEV (reference sequence).

The chain carries TRBV4-3 and TRBJ1-3; 7 positions match TRBD1. V was clipped by 4 bases and J by 0 bases; unmatched bases: 12. The CDR3 has 18 amino acids. CDR1 and CDR2 (germline): LGHNA, YSLEER. This CDR3 reads CASSPTTTQGFSGNTIYF. In DNA form, the CDR3 reads TGCGCCAGCAGCCCAACAACAACACAGGGGTTCTCTGGAAACACCATATATTTT.

The chain joins TRBV4-2 to TRBJ2-2, with 7 bases matching TRBD2. Trimming at V came to 0 bases and at J to 8 bases, leaving 15 bases not matched to a gene. The CDR3 sequence is 18 residues long. Germline V gene sequence: CDR1 LGHNA, CDR2 YNFKEQ. The chain's CDR3 is CASSQDEGREISRGELFF. The CDR3 DNA sequence: TGTGCCAGCAGCCAAGACGAGGGGCGGGAGATAAGTCGGGGGGAGCTGTTTTTT.

This chain connects TRBV5-6 to TRBJ1-5; unclear D gene. Between the trimmed V and J ends, which lost 1 base and 4 bases, there was a span of 18 bases. The CDR3 loop spans 17 amino acids. The germline V gene encodes CDR1 SGHDT and CDR2 YYEEEE. In DNA form, the CDR3 reads TGTGCCAGCAGCTTGATGCGGTTTGTAGGTGGGAATCAGCCCCAGCATTTT. This encodes CASSLMRFVGGNQPQHF.

CDR3: CASSGTVAGEQYF. CDR3 DNA: TGTGCCAGCTCCGGGACAGTCGCCGGCGAGCAGTACTTC. The gene calls are TRBV2 and TRBJ2-7; 7 bases align to TRBD1. Germline CDR1 SNHLY, CDR2 FYNNEI. J lost 6 bases, V lost 8 bases, and 10 bases had no gene match. The CDR3 runs 13 residues.